A selection of T cell receptor beta chains follows, all from one sample in a study of T cells in narcolepsy. TCRdb's table, derived via immunoSEQ multiplex PCR, lists solely in-frame clones and lacks some. The sample carries 30,000 or so clones, roughly four fifths recorded once. The sequenced sample was CD45RA- memory CD4+ T cells from PBMCs. The source is a human donor with narcolepsy. Each CDR3 is given with its conserved first and last residue. A D gene is named only where the DNA matches it firmly. Part of the rows lack a size; the others show once, few, many or a class for expanded clones.

J	size	D	V	DNA	CDR3
TRBJ2-3	-	-	TRBV19	TGTGCCAGTAGTATAAGCGGGCACACAGATACGCAGTATTTT	CASSISGHTDTQYF
TRBJ2-6	-	-	TRBV10-3	TGTGCCATCAGTGCCCGGGACCACTCTGGGGCCAACGTCCTGACTTTC	CAISARDHSGANVLTF
TRBJ2-5	-	TRBD1	TRBV6-6	TGTGCCAGCAGTTTCCCAGGGACAGGGCAGGAGACCCAGTACTTC	CASSFPGTGQETQYF
TRBJ2-1	-	-	TRBV2	TGTGCCAGCAGTGAAGTGGGGGGATACTCCTACAATGAGCAGTTCTTC	CASSEVGGYSYNEQFF
TRBJ2-1	-	TRBD1	TRBV9	TGTGCCAGCAGCACGAAGACAGGGGGCTCCTACAATGAGCAGTTCTTC	CASSTKTGGSYNEQFF
TRBJ1-3	once	TRBD1	TRBV7-8	TGTGCCAGCAGCCCCCCCGGACAGGTTGGAAACACCATATATTTT	CASSPPGQVGNTIYF
TRBJ2-7	once	TRBD2	TRBV28	TGTGCCAGCAGTTTGCGGCTCTTTTGGGGAGCGGGAGGCTACGAGCAGTACTTC	CASSLRLFWGAGGYEQYF
TRBJ1-2	-	TRBD1	TRBV10-3	TGTGCCATCAGTAGCCGGGACAGGGGATCCTATGGCTACACCTTC	CAISSRDRGSYGYTF
TRBJ2-5	few	-	TRBV2	TGTGCCAGCAGTGGAGAAGTACAAGAGACCCAGTACTTC	CASSGEVQETQYF
TRBJ2-7	-	-	TRBV5-8	TGTGCCAGCAGCTTGACCTCCTACGAGCAGTACTTC	CASSLTSYEQYF
TRBJ1-4	-	-	TRBV19	TGTGCCAGTAGATCACAGGCGAGAGGCGAAAAACTGTTTTTT	CASRSQARGEKLFF
TRBJ2-3	-	TRBD2	TRBV28	TGTGCCAGCAGTCTGGGACTAGGGGAGTATTTT	CASSLGLGEYF
TRBJ1-1	-	TRBD1	TRBV10-3	TGTGCCATCAGCCCCGGGACAGGGGGATCCACTGAAGCTTTCTTT	CAISPGTGGSTEAFF
TRBJ2-5	-	TRBD2	TRBV13	TGTGCCAGCAGTAGGGAGCGGGAAGGGGAGACCCAGTACTTC	CASSREREGETQYF
TRBJ2-7	-	TRBD2	TRBV7-2	TGTGCCAGCAGCTTACAGGCAAGCGGGGCCTACGAGCAGTACTTC	CASSLQASGAYEQYF
TRBJ2-5	-	-	TRBV7-9	TGTGCCAGCAGCTCGGGCGACACGGTCCAAGAGACCCAGTACTTC	CASSSGDTVQETQYF
TRBJ1-6	-	-	TRBV6-5	TGTGCCAGCAGTTCGTCATATTCACCCCTCCACTTT	CASSSSYSPLHF
TRBJ2-3	-	-	TRBV28	TGTGCCAGCAGTTTATCAGGGATAGTTGATACGCAGTATTTT	CASSLSGIVDTQYF
TRBJ1-1	-	-	TRBV6-1	TGTGCCAGCAGTCCCCCGGGGGGGAACTTGGAAGCTTTCTTT	CASSPPGGNLEAFF
TRBJ2-1	-	TRBD1	TRBV5-6	TGTGCCAGCAGCTTTTCTCAGGGGGCGCGGTACAATGAGCAGTTCTTC	CASSFSQGARYNEQFF
TRBJ1-2	-	TRBD1	TRBV5-1	TGCGCCAGCAGCCCGACTTTACCGGGACAGGGTGCGTATGGCTACACCTTC	CASSPTLPGQGAYGYTF
TRBJ2-7	-	-	TRBV5-1	TGCGCCAGCAGCTTGCCAGGGCACGAGCAGTACTTC	CASSLPGHEQYF
TRBJ1-1	-	-	TRBV19	TGTGCCAGTATAAGCTCGGGCCACGACACTGAAGCTTTCTTT	CASISSGHDTEAFF
TRBJ1-2	few	-	TRBV5-6	TGTGCCAGCAGCTCACAGGTGACTAACTATGGCTACACCTTC	CASSSQVTNYGYTF
TRBJ1-2	-	-	TRBV6-1	TGTGCCAGCAGTGAAAGAGAGGGTACCTATGGCTACACCTTC	CASSEREGTYGYTF
TRBJ2-7	-	-	TRBV5-1	TGCGCCAGCAGCTTGGCAGGAGGGCCTAAATACGAGCAGTACTTC	CASSLAGGPKYEQYF
TRBJ1-2	-	-	TRBV5-4	TGTGCCAGCAGCTTGGGGGAAAGTGGCTACACCTTC	CASSLGESGYTF
TRBJ1-2	-	-	TRBV19	TGTGCCAGTAGTAACGACTATGGCTACACCTTC	CASSNDYGYTF